This T cell receptor (beta chain) was recorded in a study of human T cells and chemical hapten exposure. One entry per CDR3 protein, called by TCRdb with MiXCR from the RACE reads. Of 70,000 or so distinct CDR3 sequences detected, around 10% appear once; the ten largest clones hold about 1.5%. The CDR3 is 13 residues long. V trimming: 1 base; J trimming: 5 bases; junction bases outside the gene matches: 0. At least ten counts were recorded for this clonotype. Its specificity is not known. As to time point: patch test 3, about 24 weeks after DPC sensitization. Stated treatment: therapeutic diphenylcyclopropenone sensitization with weekly scalp DPC. General study points: Counts of expanded TCRs at PT1 were positively correlated with patch test score.

The clonotype comes from a woman aged 45 to 65 with alopecia areata. Some clones in this sample may be carry-over from other donors' samples. The source was whole blood, collected in connection with sensitization to the hapten diphenylcyclopropenone (DPC). This chain connects TRBV12-3 or TRBV12-4 to TRBJ1-1; 8 bases map to TRBD1. The CDR3 DNA reads TGTGCCAGCAGTTTAGGACAGGGGACTGAAGCTTTCTTT. The encoded protein is CASSLGQGTEAFF.